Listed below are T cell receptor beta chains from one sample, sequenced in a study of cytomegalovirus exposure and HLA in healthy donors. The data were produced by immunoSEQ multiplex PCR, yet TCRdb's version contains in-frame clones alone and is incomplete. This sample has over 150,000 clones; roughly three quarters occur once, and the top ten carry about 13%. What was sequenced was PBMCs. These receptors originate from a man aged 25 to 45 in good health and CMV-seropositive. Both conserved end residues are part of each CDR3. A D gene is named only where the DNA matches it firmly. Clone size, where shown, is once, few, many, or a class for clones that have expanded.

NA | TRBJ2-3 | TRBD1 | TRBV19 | CASSRDREGAQDTQYF | TGTGCCAGTAGTAGGGACAGGGAGGGGGCTCAAGATACGCAGTATTTT
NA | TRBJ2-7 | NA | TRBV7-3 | CASSLTRDSYEQYF | TGTGCCAGCAGCTTAACGCGGGATTCCTACGAGCAGTACTTC
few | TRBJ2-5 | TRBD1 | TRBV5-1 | CASSSGQGETQYF | TGCGCCAGCAGCTCGGGACAGGGAGAGACCCAGTACTTC
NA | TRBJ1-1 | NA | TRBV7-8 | CASSSQGVEAFF | TGTGCCAGCAGCTCACAGGGCGTTGAAGCTTTCTTT
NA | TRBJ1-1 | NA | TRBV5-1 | CASSLLRENTEAFF | TGCGCCAGCAGCCTGCTTCGGGAGAACACTGAAGCTTTCTTT
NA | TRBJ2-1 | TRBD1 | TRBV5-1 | CASSPTGFTYNEQFF | TGCGCCAGCAGCCCGACAGGGTTTACCTACAATGAGCAGTTCTTC
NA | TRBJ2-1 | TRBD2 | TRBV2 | CASSTSGIYNEQFF | TGTGCCAGCAGCACTAGCGGGATTTACAATGAGCAGTTCTTC
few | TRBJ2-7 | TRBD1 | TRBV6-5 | CASRTGGVYYEQYF | TGTGCCAGCAGGACAGGGGGCGTCTACTACGAGCAGTACTTC
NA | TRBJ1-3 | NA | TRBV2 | CASNPHDIPSGNTIYF | TGTGCCAGCAATCCCCATGACATACCCTCTGGAAACACCATATATTTT
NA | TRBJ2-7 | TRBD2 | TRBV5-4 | CASSFGGGSSYEQYF | TGTGCCAGCAGCTTTGGCGGGGGGAGCTCCTACGAGCAGTACTTC
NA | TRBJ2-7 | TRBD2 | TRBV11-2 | CASSSEAGLSYEQYF | TGTGCCAGCAGCTCTGAAGCGGGACTCTCCTACGAGCAGTACTTC
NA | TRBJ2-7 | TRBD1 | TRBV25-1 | CASSEFGQAYEQYF | TGTGCCAGCAGTGAATTTGGACAGGCCTACGAGCAGTACTTC
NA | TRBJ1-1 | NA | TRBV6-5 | CASSGPGHSEAFF | TGTGCCAGCTCTGGACCGGGACATAGTGAAGCTTTCTTT
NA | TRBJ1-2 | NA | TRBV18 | CASSPEDRGYTF | TGTGCCAGCTCACCAGAGGACAGAGGCTACACCTTC
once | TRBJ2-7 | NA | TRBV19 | CASSIDLLTDEQYF | TGTGCCAGTAGTATAGATCTCCTTACAGACGAGCAGTACTTC
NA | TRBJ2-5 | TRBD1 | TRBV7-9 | CSSSYIARQGLETQYF | TGTTCCAGCAGCTACATCGCCCGACAGGGTTTGGAGACCCAGTACTTC
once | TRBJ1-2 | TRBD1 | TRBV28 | CASSFSTGGFCTF | TGTGCCAGCAGTTTTTCGACAGGGGGTTTCTGCACCTTC
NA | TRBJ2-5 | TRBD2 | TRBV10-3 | CATTSGSMIQETQYF | TGTGCAACTACTAGCGGGAGCATGATCCAAGAGACCCAGTACTTC
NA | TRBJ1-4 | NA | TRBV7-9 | CASSRQDRGINEKLFF | TGTGCCAGCAGCCGACAAGATCGGGGGATTAATGAAAAACTGTTTTTT
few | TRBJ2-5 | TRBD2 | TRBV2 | CASRGFKSGSGQETQYF | TGTGCCAGCAGGGGGTTCAAGAGCGGGAGTGGGCAAGAGACCCAGTACTTC
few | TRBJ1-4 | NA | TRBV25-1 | CASRDTVSNEKLFF | TGTGCCAGCCGGGACACGGTCAGTAATGAAAAACTGTTTTTT
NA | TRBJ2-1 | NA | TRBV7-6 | CASSRTDNLYNEQFF | TGTGCCAGCAGCCGGACAGATAACCTTTACAATGAGCAGTTCTTC
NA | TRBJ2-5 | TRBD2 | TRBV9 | CASSNSGRANQETQYF | TGTGCCAGCAGTAATAGCGGGAGGGCGAACCAAGAGACCCAGTACTTC
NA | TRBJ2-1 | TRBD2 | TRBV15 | CATSRDGLAESRSSYNEQFF | TGTGCCACCAGCAGAGATGGACTAGCGGAGTCAAGGAGCTCCTACAATGAGCAGTTCTTC
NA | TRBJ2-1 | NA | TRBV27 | CASSPLLLSYNEQFF | TGTGCCAGCAGTCCCTTACTCCTCTCCTACAATGAGCAGTTCTTC
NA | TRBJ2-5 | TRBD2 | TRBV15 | CATSRGTSGSRSETQYF | TGTGCCACCAGCAGAGGGACTAGCGGGAGTAGATCAGAGACCCAGTACTTC
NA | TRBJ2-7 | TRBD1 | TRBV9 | CASSVNTGGSYEQYF | TGTGCCAGCAGCGTAAACACAGGGGGGAGCTACGAGCAGTACTTC
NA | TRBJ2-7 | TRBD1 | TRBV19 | CASSIGPGTEYEQYF | TGTGCCAGTAGTATAGGTCCCGGGACAGAGTACGAGCAGTACTTC
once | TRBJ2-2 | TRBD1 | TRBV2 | CASSAGTGLTGELFF | TGTGCCAGCAGTGCCGGGACAGGGTTAACCGGGGAGCTGTTTTTT
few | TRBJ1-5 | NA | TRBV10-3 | CASRQGFNQPQHF | TGTGCCAGTCGCCAGGGGTTCAATCAGCCCCAGCATTTT
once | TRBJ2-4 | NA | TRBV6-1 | CASSEREWEERNTAKNIQYF | TGTGCCAGCAGTGAAAGGGAGTGGGAGGAGAGAAACACGGCCAAAAACATTCAGTACTTC
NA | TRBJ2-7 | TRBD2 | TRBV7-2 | CASSRLASGSYEQYF | TGTGCCAGCAGCCGACTAGCCTCAGGGAGTTACGAGCAGTACTTC
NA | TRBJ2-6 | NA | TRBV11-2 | CASSPGYSGANVLTF | TGTGCCAGCAGCCCAGGGTACTCTGGGGCCAACGTCCTGACTTTC
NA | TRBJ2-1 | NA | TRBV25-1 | CATAAGEQFF | TGTGCCACCGCAGCGGGTGAGCAGTTCTTC
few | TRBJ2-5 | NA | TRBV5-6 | CASSLARTGLLQETQYF | TGTGCCAGCAGCTTGGCCAGGACAGGACTATTACAAGAGACCCAGTACTTC
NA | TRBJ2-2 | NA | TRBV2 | CASIRRGYRGQTGELFF | TGTGCCAGCATTAGGAGGGGGTACAGGGGCCAGACCGGGGAGCTGTTTTTT
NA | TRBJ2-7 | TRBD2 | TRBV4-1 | CASSQAPGLAGHEQYF | TGCGCCAGCAGCCAAGCACCGGGACTAGCGGGTCACGAGCAGTACTTC
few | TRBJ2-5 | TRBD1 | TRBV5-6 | CASSSLMPGQQETQYF | TGTGCCAGCAGCTCCCTTATGCCGGGACAGCAAGAGACCCAGTACTTC
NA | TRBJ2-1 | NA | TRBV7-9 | CASSLRDSKNNEQFF | TGTGCCAGCAGCTTAAGGGACTCTAAGAACAATGAGCAGTTCTTC
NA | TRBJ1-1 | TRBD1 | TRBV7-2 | CASSLDPGGGLRAFF | TGTGCCAGCAGCTTAGATCCAGGGGGCGGCTTACGAGCTTTCTTT
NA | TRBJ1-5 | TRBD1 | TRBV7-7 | CASPPPGTGLTEQPQHF | TGTGCTAGCCCCCCCCCGGGGACAGGGTTAACGGAACAGCCCCAGCATTTT
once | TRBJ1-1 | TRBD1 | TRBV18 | CASSTGQVNTEAFF | TGTGCCAGCTCCACAGGACAGGTGAACACTGAAGCTTTCTTT
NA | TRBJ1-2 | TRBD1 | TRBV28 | CASSQDRVNYGYTF | TGTGCCAGCAGTCAGGACAGGGTTAACTATGGCTACACCTTC
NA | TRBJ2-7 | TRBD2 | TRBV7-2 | CASTLRTSGIPPDF | TGTGCCAGCACCCTAAGGACTAGCGGGATCCCCCCGGACTTC
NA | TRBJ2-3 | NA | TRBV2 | CASTKDGVGRSDTQYF | TGTGCCAGCACCAAAGACGGGGTAGGGCGTTCAGATACGCAGTATTTT
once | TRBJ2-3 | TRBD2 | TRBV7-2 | CASSPRLREYGDTQYF | TGTGCCAGCAGCCCCCGTTTGCGGGAGTACGGAGATACGCAGTATTTT
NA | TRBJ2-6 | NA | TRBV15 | CATSLLSSGANVLTF | TGTGCCACCAGCTTGTTGTCTTCTGGGGCCAACGTCCTGACTTTC
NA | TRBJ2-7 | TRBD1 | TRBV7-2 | CASSLDRDRSLYEQYF | TGTGCCAGCAGCTTAGATAGGGACAGGTCGTTGTACGAGCAGTACTTC
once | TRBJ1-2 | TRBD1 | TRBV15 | CATSRTRQGAGGYTF | TGTGCCACCAGCAGGACAAGACAGGGGGCTGGTGGCTACACCTTC